What follows are 3 T cell receptor beta chains derived from one specimen sequenced in a study of Ad26.COV2.S vaccination and SARS-CoV-2 variants (dated by TCRdb to the early 2020s). The time point label, read with the paper, signifies: individuals recovered from natural SARS-CoV-2 infection. Libraries were made using the immunoSEQ multiplex PCR assay. TCRdb took over this immuneACCESS table, retaining in-frame rearrangements with V and J assigned. Such tables are incomplete; in checked studies, under half of the missing clones stem from an unresolved V gene, and the remainder is unexplained. In this sample the table shows about 180,000 clones, about 83% of which occur a single time. The top ten clones comprise more than 4.5% of the sample. Sequenced material: peripheral blood, taken after recovery from COVID-19. The source of these receptors is a human donor who had recovered from COVID-19.

The CDR3 DNA is TGTGCCAGCTCACCCGGACCGCCACCCTACAATGAGCAGTTCTTC. Amino acids: CASSPGPPPYNEQFF. The chain couples TRBV18 to TRBJ2-1; D call uncertain. Trimming cost V 3 bases and J 2 bases, with 11 bases left between them. The germline gives CDR1 KGHSH, CDR2 LQKENI. The CDR3 is 15 residues long.

The V and J genes are TRBV28 and TRBJ1-2; 9 bases are shared with TRBD1. CDR1 MDHEN and CDR2 SYDVKM come from the germline V gene. V lost 6 bases and J lost 1; bases outside the gene matches: 6. The CDR3 runs to 15 residues. CDR3 nucleotide sequence: TGTGCCAGCAGAACGGGACAGGGCTTTAACTATGGCTACACCTTC. This translates into CASRTGQGFNYGYTF.

V usage is TRBV3-1 (or the pseudogene TRBV3-2) and J usage is TRBJ1-1; D ambiguous. The germline CDR1 and CDR2 sequences are LGHDT and YNNKEL (reference sequence). The CDR3 has 21 amino acids. The V gene lost 2 bases and the J gene lost 4 bases, with 32 bases spanning the gap. Written as DNA, the CDR3 is TGTGCCAGCAGCCAAAACCCCCGGAGGTCGACGCACCTCCCGGGGAGCACTGAAGCTTTCTTT. Translated: CASSQNPRRSTHLPGSTEAFF.